These 2 T cell receptor beta chains were sequenced from one sample in a study of blood T cells in healthy people across ages. A second PCR, run for roughly 7 to 11 cycles, used a sample-barcoded 5' primer plus a J-beta primer mix. TCRdb re-called the 5' RACE reads with MiXCR, one entry per CDR3 protein. The sample includes 600,000 or so distinct CDR3 sequences, about 21% seen only once; the top ten take 3% to 4.5%. Sample: blood. These receptors were obtained from a man aged 70 or older in good health.

CDR3 sequence (DNA): TGTGCCACCAGCGCCGGGACAGGGCCACTAGGTCAGCCCCAGCATTTT. Protein: CATSAGTGPLGQPQHF. The chain has TRBV15 and TRBJ1-5; 9 nucleotides align to TRBD1. This CDR3 comprises 16 residues. V lost 5 bases, J lost 6 bases, and 11 bases stayed unmatched. Germline lookup yields CDR1 LNHNV and CDR2 YYDKDF (reference sequence).

This clonotype appeared a few times. The V and J genes are TRBV6-6 and TRBJ2-7; tentatively, D is TRBD1 or TRBD2 (5 bases each). Trimming cost V 4 bases and J 0 bases, with 13 bases left between them. Germline V gene data show CDR1 as MNHNY and CDR2 as SVGAGI (reference sequence). The CDR3 extends over 15 amino acids. The CDR3 loop reads CASSSGTSLSYEQYF. The CDR3 nucleotides read TGTGCCAGCAGTTCGGGGACCTCACTCTCCTACGAGCAGTACTTC.